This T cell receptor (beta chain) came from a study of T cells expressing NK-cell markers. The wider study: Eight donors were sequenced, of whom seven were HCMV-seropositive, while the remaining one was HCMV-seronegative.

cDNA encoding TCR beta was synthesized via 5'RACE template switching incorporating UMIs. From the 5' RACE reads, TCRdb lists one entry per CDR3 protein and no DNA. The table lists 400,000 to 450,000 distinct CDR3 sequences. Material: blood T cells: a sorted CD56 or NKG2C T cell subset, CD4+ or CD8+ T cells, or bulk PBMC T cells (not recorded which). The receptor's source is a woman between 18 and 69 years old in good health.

CDR3 sequence: CASSSEGGVTDTQYF. V usage is TRBV7-6 and J usage is TRBJ2-3; without DNA, the TCRdb call of TRBD1 cannot be checked. From germline, CDR1 is SGHVS and CDR2 FNYEAQ. The CDR3 is 15 amino acids.